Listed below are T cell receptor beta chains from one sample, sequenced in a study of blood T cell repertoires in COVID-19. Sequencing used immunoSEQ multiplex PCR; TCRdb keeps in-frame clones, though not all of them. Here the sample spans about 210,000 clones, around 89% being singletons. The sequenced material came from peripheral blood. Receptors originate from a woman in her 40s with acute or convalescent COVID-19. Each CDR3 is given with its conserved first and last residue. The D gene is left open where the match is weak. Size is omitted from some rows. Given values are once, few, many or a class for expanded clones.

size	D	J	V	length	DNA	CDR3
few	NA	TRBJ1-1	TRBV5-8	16	TGTGCCAGCAGACCCGGGTGGGGGCAGGGGCAAACTGAAGCTTTCTTT	CASRPGWGQGQTEAFF
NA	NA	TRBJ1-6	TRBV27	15	TGTGCCAGCAGTTTATCCGAGACGGGGAATTCACCCCTCCACTTT	CASSLSETGNSPLHF
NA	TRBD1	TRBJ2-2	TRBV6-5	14	TGTGCCAGCAGTAGACAGGGGAACACCGGGGAGCTGTTTTTT	CASSRQGNTGELFF
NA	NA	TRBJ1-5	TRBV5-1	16	TGCGCCAGCAGCCCCGGGGATCAACATAGCAATCAGCCCCAGCATTTT	CASSPGDQHSNQPQHF
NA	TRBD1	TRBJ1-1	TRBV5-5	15	TGTGCCAGCAGTTGGGGACAGGCTTCGAACACTGAAGCTTTCTTT	CASSWGQASNTEAFF
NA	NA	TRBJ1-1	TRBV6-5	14	TGTGCCAGCAACCCGACAGGTCGCCCCACTGAAGCTTTCTTT	CASNPTGRPTEAFF
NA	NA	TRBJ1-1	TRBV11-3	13	TGTGCCAGCAGCGCCGTGCGGGGGACTGAAGCTTTCTTT	CASSAVRGTEAFF
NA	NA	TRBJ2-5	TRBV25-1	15	TGTGCCAGCAGTGACGATACCCCCCCGGAAGAGACCCAGTACTTC	CASSDDTPPEETQYF
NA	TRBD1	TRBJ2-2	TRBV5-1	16	TGCGCCAGCAGCTTCCAGGGGGCTGGGGACACCGGGGAGCTGTTTTTT	CASSFQGAGDTGELFF
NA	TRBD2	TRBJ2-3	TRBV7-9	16	TGTGCCAGCAGCTTAGGGGGGGGTGTCCTAACAGATACGCAGTATTTT	CASSLGGGVLTDTQYF
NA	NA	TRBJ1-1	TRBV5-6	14	TGTGCCAGCACCGTAGGGAGACTGGACACTGAAGCTTTCTTT	CASTVGRLDTEAFF
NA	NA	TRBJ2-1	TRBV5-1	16	TGCGCCAGCAGCTTGGGTAGTAGTCTCGGAGGGCGTGAGCAGTTCTTC	CASSLGSSLGGREQFF
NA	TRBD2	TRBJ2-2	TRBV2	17	TGTGCCAGCAATGGACTAGCGGGGGCGCACAGCACCGGGGAGCTGTTTTTT	CASNGLAGAHSTGELFF